These 25 T cell receptor beta chains share one sample of origin, sequenced in a study of blood T cell repertoires in COVID-19. Data came from immunoSEQ multiplex PCR; TCRdb stores just in-frame clones and leaves some out. The sample carries hundreds of thousands of clones, approximately 90% recorded once. Sequencing was performed on PBMCs or T cells enriched from blood (not recorded which). These receptors all stem from a man in his late teens or twenties who had recovered from COVID-19.

The chain is built from TRBV28 and TRBJ2-7; 7 bases are a match to TRBD1. The CDR3 is 14 residues long. The germline V gene encodes CDR1 MDHEN and CDR2 SYDVKM. V lost 6 bases, J lost 0 bases, and 5 bases stayed unmatched. CDR3 sequence: CASRLGQFSYEQYF. The CDR3 region has the DNA TGTGCCAGCAGATTGGGACAGTTCTCCTACGAGCAGTACTTC.

The V and J genes are TRBV30 and TRBJ2-1, with D possibly being TRBD1 (5 bases). Trimming pared 5 bases from V and 3 bases from J, leaving 17 bases between. The CDR3 spans 15 residues. Germline loops: CDR1 GTSNPN, CDR2 SVGIG (reference sequence). The CDR3 loop is CAWGPQGAYYNEQFF. For the CDR3, the DNA is TGTGCCTGGGGGCCTCAAGGGGCTTACTACAATGAGCAGTTCTTC.

CDR3 region: CASSWEQVNTEAFF. The CDR3 DNA follows: TGTGCCAGCAGTTGGGAACAGGTGAACACTGAAGCTTTCTTT. The chain joins TRBV2 to TRBJ1-1; maybe TRBD1 (5 bases). CDR1 and CDR2 from the germline V gene are SNHLY and FYNNEI. CDR3 length: 14 amino acids. V was shortened by 5 bases and J by 0 bases, with 10 bases between the two germline ends.

The J gene is TRBJ1-5, the V gene TRBV10-2; D call uncertain. CDR1 and CDR2 from the germline V gene are WSHSY and SAAADI. The CDR3 spans 14 residues. V dropped 4 bases and J dropped 0 bases, with 7 bases sitting between them. The CDR3 loop reads CASSGTYSNQPQHF. Here the CDR3 DNA reads TGCGCCAGCAGTGGGACTTATAGCAATCAGCCCCAGCATTTT.

The J gene is TRBJ2-7, the V gene TRBV4-1, with TRBD1 identical over 8 bases. The V gene's germline CDR1 is MGHRA and CDR2 YSYEKL. The CDR3 is 14 amino acids. V lost 0 bases and J lost 5; bases outside the gene matches: 3. CDR3 DNA: TGCGCCAGCAGCCAAGATTCAGGGGGCAACGAGCAGTACTTC. It yields the protein CASSQDSGGNEQYF.

The chain is built from TRBV6-5 and TRBJ2-7; TRBD1 matches 8 bases. Unmatched junction bases numbered 5, after V lost 6 bases and J lost 4 bases. CDR3 length equals 13 residues. CDR1 and CDR2 (germline): MNHEY, SVGAGI. The CDR3 sequence is CASRTGARYEQYF. CDR3 coding DNA: TGTGCCAGCAGGACAGGGGCAAGGTACGAGCAGTACTTC.

The V call is TRBV5-1, the J call TRBJ2-5, with 8 bases lining up with TRBD1. The germline CDR1 and CDR2 sequences are SGHRS and YFSETQ. The CDR3 runs 16 residues. Trimming at V came to 7 bases and at J to 1 base, leaving 12 bases not matched to a gene. This CDR3 is CASGSGQGPTQETQYF. The CDR3 DNA reads as TGCGCCAGCGGGTCAGGACAGGGACCAACCCAAGAGACCCAGTACTTC.

V gene TRBV11-2 combines with J gene TRBJ2-7, with 9 bases fitting TRBD1. Trimming at V came to 5 bases and at J to 6 bases, leaving 5 bases not matched to a gene. The V gene's germline CDR1 is SGHAT and CDR2 FQNNGV. This CDR3 is 13 amino acids long. This CDR3 is CASSEGTGFEQYF. The CDR3 nucleotides are TGTGCCAGCAGCGAGGGGACAGGGTTCGAGCAGTACTTC.

The sample holds one count of this clone. The chain combines TRBV25-1 with TRBJ2-5; D gene unclear. CDR1 and CDR2 from the germline V gene are MGHDK and SYGVNS. The CDR3 spans 13 residues. V dropped 5 bases and J dropped 7 bases, with 14 bases sitting between them. The CDR3 sequence: CASSSSVLRTQYF. The CDR3 nucleotides read TGTGCCAGCAGTTCTAGTGTTCTTAGGACCCAGTACTTC.

The chain combines TRBV9 with TRBJ2-2; no reliable D call. CDR1 and CDR2 (germline): SGDLS, YYNGEE. CDR3 length equals 15 residues. With 0 bases removed from V and 1 base from J, the gap between germline ends came to 7 bases. The DNA for the CDR3 is TGTGCCAGCAGCGTAGAAGGAGTGAACACCGGGGAGCTGTTTTTT. Protein sequence: CASSVEGVNTGELFF.

The chain recombines TRBV12-3 or TRBV12-4 with TRBJ1-4; possible D gene TRBD1, 6 bases. There are 13 residues in the CDR3. Trimming took off 5 bases at V and 7 bases at J, with 11 bases between the two ends. CDR3 region: CASSNRDTEKLFF. The CDR3 bases are TGTGCCAGCAGTAACCGGGACACTGAAAAACTGTTTTTT.

The V call is TRBV27, the J call TRBJ2-3; 9 bases fit TRBD1. Trimming removed 7 bases from V and 3 bases from J; junction bases left unmatched: 11. Germline V gives CDR1 MNHEY, CDR2 SMNVEV (reference sequence). The length of the CDR3 is 16 residues. CDR3: CASIKRGTGRTDTQYF. The DNA of the CDR3 is TGTGCCAGCATCAAAAGGGGGACAGGGCGGACAGATACGCAGTATTTT.

This chain joins TRBV28 and TRBJ1-3; possible D gene TRBD1, 5 bases. Germline CDR1 and CDR2: MDHEN and SYDVKM. The CDR3 is 12 amino acids. Trimming pared 7 bases from V and 5 bases from J, leaving 9 bases between. CDR3 amino acids: CASMQGRNTIYF. CDR3 nucleotides: TGTGCCAGCATGCAGGGTAGAAACACCATATATTTT.

This sequence joins TRBV18 and TRBJ1-5; D not resolved. Germline V CDR1 and CDR2: KGHSH, LQKENI. The length of the CDR3 is 17 residues. V dropped 2 bases and J dropped 3 bases, with 17 bases sitting between them. This CDR3 reads CASSPTFGSNNNQPQHF. The CDR3 nucleotides read TGTGCCAGCTCACCAACCTTCGGGAGTAACAACAATCAGCCCCAGCATTTT.

The chain uses TRBV4-2 and TRBJ2-7, with 9 bases fitting TRBD2. J lost 3 bases, V lost 3 bases, and 6 bases had no gene match. Germline values: CDR1 LGHNA, CDR2 YNFKEQ. This CDR3 spans 15 amino acids. In DNA, the CDR3 is TGTGCCAGCAGCCAGCCTAGCGGGGCGTACTACGAGCAGTACTTC. It specifies CASSQPSGAYYEQYF.

The chain employs TRBV29-1 and TRBJ2-3; tentatively, D is TRBD2 (6 bases). The CDR3 has 12 amino acids. The germline V gene has CDR1 SQVTM and CDR2 ANQGSEA. V lost 4 bases, J lost 3 bases, and 8 bases lay in between. CDR3 nucleotide sequence: TGCAGCGTTGGGGCGGGAACAGATACGCAGTATTTT. It yields the protein CSVGAGTDTQYF.

The gene calls are TRBV12-5 and TRBJ2-7; 7 nucleotides agree with TRBD1. CDR3 length: 20 residues. V dropped 7 bases and J dropped 2; count of bases not matched to a gene: 26. Germline V gene lookup returns CDR1 LGHNT and CDR2 FRNRAP. CDR3 DNA sequence: TGTGCTAGTGTTCCCCAGCAGGGGACAGTACAAAATAGACGCCCCTACGAGCAGTACTTC. This encodes CASVPQQGTVQNRRPYEQYF.

The J gene is TRBJ2-7, the V gene TRBV3-1 (or the pseudogene TRBV3-2); tentative D call: TRBD2 (6 bases). Trimming removed 8 bases at V and 3 bases at J, with 11 bases between. Germline values: CDR1 LGHDT, CDR2 YNNKEL (reference sequence). The CDR3 loop spans 12 amino acids. CDR3: CASGGASYEQYF. The CDR3 nucleotides are TGTGCCAGCGGAGGGGCCAGCTACGAGCAGTACTTC.

This clone appeared once. CDR3 sequence (DNA): TGTGCCAGTAGTTTTTATGGGAGGTTCACTGAAGCTTTCTTT. Amino acids: CASSFYGRFTEAFF. The chain recombines TRBV19 with TRBJ1-1; D remains ambiguous. Germline-derived CDR1 and CDR2 are LNHDA and SQIVND (reference sequence). The length of the CDR3 is 14 residues. Trimming removed 5 bases from V and 4 bases from J, with 14 bases in between.

The chain couples TRBV27 to TRBJ2-7; 8 bases fit TRBD1. Germline CDR1 reads MNHEY; CDR2 reads SMNVEV (reference sequence). V shed 6 bases and J 4 bases; nucleotides not matched to a gene: 14. The CDR3 sequence is 16 residues long. This CDR3 reads CASSLKIGTGSYEQYF. CDR3 coding DNA: TGTGCCAGCAGCCTAAAGATAGGGACAGGTTCTTACGAGCAGTACTTC.

The chain joins TRBV3-1 (or the pseudogene TRBV3-2) to TRBJ2-1, with 7 bases fitting TRBD1. The V gene's germline CDR1 is LGHDT and CDR2 YNNKEL (reference sequence). The trim removed 2 bases at V and 6 bases at J, leaving 10 bases unmatched. CDR3 length equals 16 residues. The CDR3 DNA is TGTGCCAGCAGCCAATTAAGACAGGGCTCGTCCAATGAGCAGTTCTTC. Its translation: CASSQLRQGSSNEQFF.

This clone appeared a single time. The chain links TRBV2 to TRBJ1-2, with D unclear. Trimming removed 2 bases from V and 4 bases from J, with 8 bases in between. In germline, CDR1 is SNHLY, CDR2 FYNNEI. The CDR3 is 13 amino acids. The DNA for the CDR3 is TGTGCCAGCAGTGAAACTCCCGGCTATGGCTACACCTTC. It codes for CASSETPGYGYTF.

This chain connects TRBV5-1 to TRBJ1-4, with 8 bases identical to TRBD1. The germline V gene encodes CDR1 SGHRS and CDR2 YFSETQ. V lost 3 bases and J lost 8; bases outside the gene matches: 6. The CDR3 totals 14 residues. The CDR3 loop is CASSYRGLMEKLFF. Written as DNA, the CDR3 is TGCGCCAGCAGCTACAGGGGGTTAATGGAAAAACTGTTTTTT.

V usage is TRBV30 and J usage is TRBJ2-2; TRBD1 matches at 7 bases. V gave up 7 bases and J gave up 5 bases; unmatched junction bases: 7. The CDR3 runs to 13 residues. Germline CDR1 and CDR2: GTSNPN and SVGIG (reference sequence). As DNA, the CDR3 is TGTGCCTTTAGGGGACAGAGTACCGGGGAGCTGTTTTTT. Protein product: CAFRGQSTGELFF.

This clone occurred a few times. The V gene is TRBV5-4, the J gene TRBJ2-1, with TRBD2 as a possible D gene (7 bases). CDR1 and CDR2 (germline): SGHNT, YYREEE (reference sequence). Between the trimmed V and J ends, which lost 6 bases and 6 bases, there was a span of 19 bases. The length of the CDR3 is 15 residues. CDR3 in DNA: TGTGCCAGCACCTCCCCGGGGGGCGGACCCAATGAGCAGTTCTTC. Its protein is CASTSPGGGPNEQFF.